The 10 T cell receptor beta chains reported below all come from one sample, sequenced in a study of molecular identifiers for immune sequencing clone quantification. Each CDR3 protein is one row after TCRdb ran MiXCR on the PCR reads. The sample holds about half a million distinct CDR3 sequences, around 21% seen once. The source material was naive CD8+ T cells from blood, with Jurkat cell RNA spiked in. Subset given: FACS-sorted CD8+CD4-CCR7+CD45RA+ naive T cells. The receptor set was obtained from a human donor in good health. Some libraries in this study had Jurkat cell RNA spiked in.

Ten or more counts support this clonotype. The rearrangement links TRBV5-6 to TRBJ2-6; 7 bases match TRBD2. This CDR3 has 17 residues. V shed 0 bases and J 1 base; nucleotides not matched to a gene: 4. Germline values: CDR1 SGHDT, CDR2 YYEEEE. CDR3 residues: CASSLATGGSGANVLTF. The CDR3 coding sequence is TGTGCCAGCAGCTTGGCCACGGGGGGTTCTGGGGCCAACGTCCTGACTTTC.

The CDR3: CASSYPREKDNEQFF. For the CDR3, the DNA is TGTGCCAGCAGCTACCCCCGGGAGAAGGACAATGAGCAGTTCTTC. This chain uses TRBV7-9 with TRBJ2-1; perhaps TRBD2 as D (6 bases). The CDR3 consists of 15 residues. Germline CDR1 reads SEHNR; CDR2 reads FQNEAQ (reference sequence). V lost 4 bases and J lost 5, with 15 bases in between. The entire variable domain, with the rest obtained from reference TRBV7-9 and TRBJ2-1, is as follows: DTGVSQNPRHKITKRGQNVTFRCDPISEHNRLYWYRQTLGQGPEFLTYFQNEAQLEKSRLLSDRFSAERPKGSFSTLEIQRTEQGDSAMYLCASSYPREKDNEQFFGPGTRLTVL.

This clonotype was observed a few times. V usage is TRBV19 and J usage is TRBJ2-7; maybe TRBD2 (6 bases). CDR1 LNHDA and CDR2 SQIVND come from the germline V gene (reference sequence). This CDR3 spans 16 amino acids. V shed 5 bases and J shed 2 bases, with 19 bases lying between them. CDR3 in DNA: TGTGCCAGTAGTGGGGACGGCGGAGGGGATACCTACGAGCAGTACTTC. Translation: CASSGDGGGDTYEQYF.

The V call is TRBV9, the J call TRBJ2-7; a possible D gene is TRBD2 (5 bases). CDR3 length: 14 amino acids. Germline V gene lookup returns CDR1 SGDLS and CDR2 YYNGEE. V shed 4 bases and J shed 3 bases, with 14 bases lying between them. CDR3 DNA sequence: TGTGCCAGCAGCCGCGGAGGCGACGACTACGAGCAGTACTTC. Translated: CASSRGGDDYEQYF.

This clonotype showed up many times. The J gene is TRBJ2-3, the V gene TRBV5-4, with 9 positions matching TRBD2. Trimming at V came to 3 bases and at J to 0 bases, leaving 11 bases not matched to a gene. Looked up from germline, CDR1 is SGHNT and CDR2 is YYREEE (reference sequence). This CDR3 has 18 residues. The DNA for the CDR3 is TGTGCCAGCAGCTGGGGACTAGCCGGAAAAACTAGCACAGATACGCAGTATTTT. It specifies CASSWGLAGKTSTDTQYF.

This clonotype was found a few times. This chain links TRBV19 with TRBJ2-7; 11 bases match TRBD2. This CDR3 has 15 amino acids. The V and J ends lost 5 bases and 2 bases, in that order; junction bases with no gene match: 5. Germline CDR1 reads LNHDA; CDR2 reads SQIVND (reference sequence). The CDR3 here is CASSPWTSGPYEQYF. CDR3 DNA: TGTGCCAGTAGTCCATGGACTAGCGGGCCCTACGAGCAGTACTTC.

This chain links TRBV28 with TRBJ2-1; TRBD1 matches at 7 bases. Germline trimming cut 5 bases from V and 2 bases from J; bases unmatched to any gene: 6. This CDR3 spans 15 amino acids. Germline V CDR1 and CDR2: MDHEN, SYDVKM. The CDR3 nucleotides are TGTGCCAGCAGTAAGTCGGGACAGCCCTACAATGAGCAGTTCTTC. Translating it yields CASSKSGQPYNEQFF.

This clonotype showed up just a few times. This chain links TRBV24-1 with TRBJ2-7; a possible D gene is TRBD1 (6 bases). Per the germline V gene, CDR1 is KGHDR and CDR2 is SFDVKD. Trimming left V 3 bases short and J 3 bases short, with 17 bases between. The CDR3 has 16 amino acids. The CDR3 DNA reads TGTGCCACCAGTGATGGGTCAGGACAGACCCTCTACGAGCAGTACTTC. Residues: CATSDGSGQTLYEQYF.

Note on this clonotype: A much larger clone lies one base from this, so it may be a read error. The chain uses TRBV11-2 and TRBJ2-3, with TRBD2 matching 8 bases. Germline lookup yields CDR1 SGHAT and CDR2 FQNNGV. The V gene end was trimmed by 8 bases and the J gene end by 6 bases; junction bases not matched to a gene: 10. CDR3 length equals 14 residues. As DNA, the CDR3 is TGTGCCAGCGGCAAGAGCGGGAGTCTCGATACGCAGTATTTT. This gives the protein CASGKSGSLDTQYF.

For this clonotype: The CDR3 does not end in the conserved phenylalanine or tryptophan, so this is likely a read error. The chain has TRBV15 and TRBJ1-5, with D perhaps matching TRBD1 (6 bases). V gave up 3 bases and J gave up 7 bases, with 13 bases separating them. This CDR3 contains 14 residues. The germline CDR1 and CDR2 sequences are LNHNV and YYDKDF (reference sequence). CDR3 nucleotides: TGTGCCACCAGCAGTGGGGGCGGGGGCCAGCCCCAGCATTCT. Translation gives CATSSGGGGQPQHS.